These 11 T cell receptor beta chains were sequenced from one sample in a study of blood T cell repertoires in COVID-19. The table came from immunoSEQ multiplex PCR; TCRdb's copy has only in-frame clones and leaves some out. The sample consists of over 90,000 clones, approximately 85% of them appearing once. Sequences were obtained from peripheral blood. The receptors shown here come from a man aged 35-49 years with active or convalescent COVID-19.

The DNA of the CDR3 is TGCGCCAGCAGCCAAACGATACCTAGGACTAGCGGAAGACAAGAGACCCAGTACTTC. Amino acid sequence: CASSQTIPRTSGRQETQYF. The rearrangement joins TRBV4-3 to TRBJ2-5, with TRBD2 matching over 10 bases. CDR3 length equals 19 residues. V lost 2 bases to trimming and J lost 2 bases; unmatched junction nucleotides: 14. Germline V lookup: CDR1 LGHNA, CDR2 YSLEER.

The chain has TRBV6-5 and TRBJ1-1; 8 nucleotides agree with TRBD1. The CDR3 is 14 amino acids. Trimming cost V 7 bases and J 2 bases; bases outside gene matches: 6. CDR1 and CDR2 from the germline V gene are MNHEY and SVGAGI. The CDR3 loop reads CASIRDRINTEAFF. The CDR3 DNA follows: TGTGCCAGCATTAGGGACAGGATAAACACTGAAGCTTTCTTT.

The gene calls are TRBV29-1 and TRBJ2-6, with no clear D. The CDR3 totals 13 residues. Germline CDR1 is SQVTM and CDR2 is ANQGSEA. The CDR3 nucleotides are TGCGGCTCCCTTCAAGCTGGGGCCAACGTCCTGACTTTC. It encodes CGSLQAGANVLTF.

The genes are TRBV11-3 and TRBJ2-1; 7 positions match TRBD2. V shed 2 bases, J shed 4 bases, and the junction held 5 bases outside the gene matches. Germline lookup yields CDR1 SGHNT and CDR2 YENEEA. The CDR3 contains 15 residues. CDR3: CASSLQAGPYNEQFF. CDR3 sequence (DNA): TGTGCCAGCAGCTTACAAGCGGGGCCGTACAATGAGCAGTTCTTC.

The chain carries TRBV9 and TRBJ1-1; D unresolved. Between the trimmed V and J ends, which lost 4 bases and 5 bases, there was a span of 15 bases. Germline V gene data show CDR1 as SGDLS and CDR2 as YYNGEE. The CDR3 runs to 14 residues. CDR3: CASSTGLVGTEAFF. Here the CDR3 DNA reads TGTGCCAGCAGCACTGGACTGGTGGGGACTGAAGCTTTCTTT.

This sequence joins TRBV4-1 and TRBJ2-5, with 8 bases fitting TRBD2. The germline V gene encodes CDR1 MGHRA and CDR2 YSYEKL. CDR3 length: 14 amino acids. The V and J ends lost 1 base and 5 bases, in that order; junction bases with no gene match: 3. The CDR3 here is CASSQGGTSETQYF. The CDR3, as DNA: TGCGCCAGCAGCCAAGGGGGGACTAGTGAGACCCAGTACTTC.

This clone is labeled as large (0.1 to 1%). This sample also contains other DNA sequences that code for the same CDR3. The chain joins TRBV27 to TRBJ2-2, with a tentative D call TRBD2 (6 bases). Trimming removed 3 bases from V and 3 bases from J, with 11 bases in between. Germline loops: CDR1 MNHEY, CDR2 SMNVEV (reference sequence). The CDR3 loop spans 15 amino acids. In DNA form, the CDR3 reads TGTGCCAGCAGTTTGGGGGGTACCCACACCGGGGAGCTGTTTTTT. Residues: CASSLGGTHTGELFF.

For the CDR3, the DNA is TGTGCCAGCAGTTCCCGACTAGCGGGGAACACCGGGGAGCTGTTTTTT. This sequence encodes CASSSRLAGNTGELFF. This chain uses TRBV6-2 or TRBV6-3 with TRBJ2-2; 10 nucleotides line up with TRBD2. V gave up 4 bases and J gave up 1 base; unmatched junction bases: 3. Germline assignment: CDR1 MNHEY and CDR2 SVGEGT. This CDR3 region has 16 residues.

The chain has TRBV3-1 (or the pseudogene TRBV3-2) and TRBJ1-5; 9 bases are a match to TRBD1. Germline CDR1 is LGHDT and CDR2 is YNNKEL (reference sequence). V shed 2 bases and J 6 bases; nucleotides not matched to a gene: 8. The length of the CDR3 is 16 residues. The CDR3 region is CASSQRTTGGFQPQHF. CDR3 DNA: TGTGCCAGCAGCCAAAGGACAACAGGGGGCTTTCAGCCCCAGCATTTT.

This sequence joins TRBV6-4 and TRBJ2-5; 11 bases align to TRBD2. CDR3 length: 17 residues. V shed 2 bases and J 2 bases; nucleotides not matched to a gene: 7. Germline loops: CDR1 MRHNA, CDR2 SNTAGT. The CDR3 DNA is TGTGCCAGCAGTGACACCACTAGCGGGGGAAGACAAGAGACCCAGTACTTC. Translated, it gives CASSDTTSGGRQETQYF.

The chain uses TRBV7-8 and TRBJ2-3; 7 nucleotides match TRBD2. Germline V gene sequence: CDR1 SGHVS, CDR2 FQNEAQ. With 7 bases clipped from V and 0 bases from J, the junction kept 10 bases outside the gene matches. CDR3 length: 16 residues. In nucleotides, the CDR3 is TGTGCCAGCACTCTCGGGGGGTACTCTAGCACAGATACGCAGTATTTT. Translated, it gives CASTLGGYSSTDTQYF.